The present entry profiles one T cell receptor (beta chain) with its context. V dropped 4 bases and J dropped 1; count of bases not matched to a gene: 9. The CDR3 extends over 16 amino acids. Germline lookup yields CDR1 SEHNR and CDR2 FQNEAQ (reference sequence). The study recruited people aged roughly 18 to 89 years across 24 US areas. This sample was taken from a study of blood T cell repertoires in COVID-19. As handled by the study authors: Amplification of reference gene primers was used by the study to estimate nucleated cell counts. Assay: immunoSEQ multiplex PCR; the TCRdb copy retains only in-frame clones and omits some. V, J and clone size reflect that table, while D and trimming were determined from the DNA. The repertoire consists of about 300,000 clones, with approximately 89% occurring once and the leading ten covering under 3.5%.

The TCR sequence derives from a woman aged 50 to 60 who had been exposed to COVID-19. The sample was PBMCs or T cells enriched from blood (not recorded which). The chain combines TRBV7-9 with TRBJ1-1; 7 bases are shared with TRBD1. CDR3 residues: CASSSPQRTGNTEAFF. The CDR3, as DNA: TGTGCCAGCAGCTCTCCCCAACGGACAGGGAACACTGAAGCTTTCTTT.